Presented here are 13 T cell receptor beta chains from one specimen sequenced in a study of T cell responses to AZD1222 COVID-19 vaccine. Data came from immunoSEQ multiplex PCR; TCRdb stores just in-frame clones and leaves some out. The sample holds more than 150,000 clones, 87% seen once. The source material was peripheral blood, sampled 28 days after the second AZD1222 dose. These TCRs come from an adult who received the AZD1222 COVID-19 vaccine.

V gene TRBV18 combines with J gene TRBJ2-1; unclear D gene. The CDR3 sequence is 15 residues long. The germline V gene encodes CDR1 KGHSH and CDR2 LQKENI. V dropped 3 bases and J dropped 0 bases, with 9 bases sitting between them. The DNA for the CDR3 is TGTGCCAGCTCACCCGTCGAAGTCTCCTACAATGAGCAGTTCTTC. It specifies CASSPVEVSYNEQFF. Supplemented by reference TRBV18 and TRBJ2-1, the full variable domain reads NAGVMQNPRHLVRRRGQEARLRCSPMKGHSHVYWYRQLPEEGLKFMVYLQKENIIDESGMPKERFSAEFPKEGPSILRIQQVVRGDSAAYFCASSPVEVSYNEQFFGPGTRLTVL.

This clone was recorded once. The rearrangement joins TRBV5-1 to TRBJ2-7; the D call may be TRBD1 or TRBD2 (5 bases each). The V gene lost 0 bases and the J gene lost 3 bases, with 13 bases spanning the gap. The germline gives CDR1 SGHRS, CDR2 YFSETQ. The CDR3 runs to 15 residues. The CDR3: CASSLVPGPNYEQYF. CDR3 DNA sequence: TGCGCCAGCAGCTTGGTCCCGGGGCCTAACTACGAGCAGTACTTC.

The genes are TRBV9 and TRBJ2-1; the match to TRBD2 covers 12 bases. J was trimmed by 9 bases and V by 0 bases; bases with no gene match: 10. The CDR3 extends over 17 amino acids. The germline gives CDR1 SGDLS, CDR2 YYNGEE. The CDR3 nucleotides read TGTGCCAGCAGCGTAGAGGCCGGGACTAGCGGGCCGGGTGAGCAGTTCTTC. Amino acids: CASSVEAGTSGPGEQFF.

This clone came up once. Other nucleotide sequences in the sample specify the same CDR3. The chain carries TRBV6-2 or TRBV6-3 and TRBJ2-1; 10 bases map to TRBD2. CDR3 length: 19 amino acids. V shed 5 bases and J 2 bases; nucleotides not matched to a gene: 15. Germline CDR1 reads MNHEY; CDR2 reads SVGEGT. CDR3 DNA: TGTGCCAGCAGTCCCACCCTGGGGCTAGCGGGAGCTACCTACAATGAGCAGTTCTTC. This codes for CASSPTLGLAGATYNEQFF.

This chain joins TRBV5-1 and TRBJ2-2, with D hard to call. From germline, CDR1 is SGHRS and CDR2 YFSETQ. The CDR3 is 14 residues long. V was shortened by 6 bases and J by 4 bases, with 13 bases between the two germline ends. The DNA for the CDR3 is TGCGCCAGCAACGTGGGCGGCTTCACCGGGGAGCTGTTTTTT. Its translation is CASNVGGFTGELFF.

This chain uses TRBV19 with TRBJ1-5, with 11 bases identical to TRBD1. This CDR3 is built from 16 residues. Per germline, CDR1 LNHDA and CDR2 SQIVND (reference sequence). V shed 6 bases, J shed 4 bases, and the junction held 8 bases outside the gene matches. The CDR3 DNA reads TGTGCCAGTAGGTTCAGGGACAGGGGGGCTAATCAGCCCCAGCATTTT. Encoded protein: CASRFRDRGANQPQHF. The whole variable domain, remainder taken from reference TRBV19 and TRBJ1-5, is DGGITQSPKYLFRKEGQNVTLSCEQNLNHDAMYWYRQDPGQGLRLIYYSQIVNDFQKGDIAEGYSVSREKKESFPLTVTSAQKNPTAFYLCASRFRDRGANQPQHFGDGTRLSIL.

The CDR3 DNA reads as TGTGCCAGCAGCGTAGAGGGCTCCTACAATGAGCAGTTCTTC. Its protein product is CASSVEGSYNEQFF. The rearrangement uses TRBV9 and TRBJ2-1; no definite D call. This CDR3 comprises 14 residues. The germline V and J ends were trimmed by 0 bases and 0 bases, with 4 bases remaining between them. The germline CDR1 and CDR2 sequences are SGDLS and YYNGEE.

The table lists this clone with a few counts. J is TRBJ2-5 and V is TRBV3-1 (or the pseudogene TRBV3-2); D tentatively fits TRBD1 or TRBD2 (6 bases each). The germline V and J ends were trimmed by 1 base and 5 bases, with 11 bases remaining between them. The CDR3 covers 14 residues. CDR1 and CDR2 (germline): LGHDT, YNNKEL (reference sequence). CDR3 amino acids: CASSQGGAEETQYF. Here the CDR3 DNA reads TGTGCCAGCAGCCAAGGGGGGGCGGAGGAGACCCAGTACTTC.

The chain couples TRBV7-3 to TRBJ2-1; 8 nucleotides align to TRBD2. V was clipped by 5 bases and J by 1 base; unmatched bases: 4. Per germline, CDR1 SGHTA and CDR2 FQGTGA. The CDR3 runs to 15 residues. The CDR3 DNA is TGTGCCAGCAGCGCACTAGCGGCGTCCTACAATGAGCAGTTCTTC. Residues: CASSALAASYNEQFF.

V gene TRBV28 combines with J gene TRBJ2-3; D not certain. Germline loops: CDR1 MDHEN, CDR2 SYDVKM. CDR3 length equals 13 residues. The germline V and J ends were trimmed by 6 bases and 3 bases, with 10 bases remaining between them. The CDR3 nucleotides read TGTGCCAGCAGCACCCCAACGACAGATACGCAGTATTTT. Its protein product is CASSTPTTDTQYF.

V and J are TRBV7-2 and TRBJ2-3; D uncertain. The germline V gene has CDR1 SGHTA and CDR2 FQGNSA. The CDR3 has 17 residues. V was clipped by 3 bases and J by 0 bases, with 16 bases between them. CDR3: CASSLNRPDFSTDTQYF. For the CDR3, the DNA is TGTGCCAGCAGCTTGAACAGACCAGACTTTAGCACAGATACGCAGTATTTT.

The rearrangement joins TRBV6-2 or TRBV6-3 to TRBJ2-7, with D possibly being TRBD2 (6 bases). Trimming took off 6 bases at V and 9 bases at J, with 18 bases between the two ends. There are 13 residues in the CDR3. Germline V lookup: CDR1 MNHEY, CDR2 SVGEGT. CDR3 amino acids: CASSLRGRIGQYF. The CDR3 DNA reads TGTGCCAGCAGCCTACGGGGGAGAATAGGGCAGTACTTC.

The chain carries TRBV28 and TRBJ2-1; no definite D call. The CDR3 totals 12 residues. The V gene's germline CDR1 is MDHEN and CDR2 SYDVKM. Trimming cost V 5 bases and J 6 bases, with 8 bases left between them. The CDR3 nucleotides are TGTGCCAGCAGTGTCCAAATCAATGAGCAGTTCTTC. Translation: CASSVQINEQFF.